One and the same sample provided the 2 T cell receptor beta chains below, sequenced in a study of post-analysis software for immune sequencing data (dated by TCRdb to about 2015). Overall results and qualifications from the work: A handful of TRBV segments, including TRBV5-6, TRBV5-1 and TRBV20-1, were significantly more frequent in patients than controls.

The library was obtained by PCR. The sample was run on an Illumina HiSeq 2500. Unique molecular identifiers were incorporated into TCR beta cDNA libraries to reduce PCR and sequencing biases. Using fastp trimming at Q25 and MiXCR clonotype assembly, TCRdb reanalyzed the public sequencing data and kept in-frame beta chains. Entries are consolidated by CDR3 protein sequence, retaining the most common genes and DNA. The sample table contains 600,000 to 700,000 distinct CDR3 sequences; only one count was recorded for 55% to 70% of them. The top ten clones comprise about 11% of the sample. Antigen specificity for these receptors is unknown. Sequencing input: blood. These receptor sequences come from a girl aged 2 to 10 with multiple sclerosis.

The gene calls are TRBV6-5 and TRBJ2-4; the match to TRBD1 covers 8 bases. The J call may be incorrect, as the DNA end agrees better with TRBJ2-7. The CDR3 loop spans 14 amino acids. The germline CDR1 and CDR2 sequences are MNHEY and SVGAGI. CDR3 nucleotide sequence: TGTGCCAGCAGTTACCGGACAGGGTTCAACGAGCAGTACTTC. This codes for CASSYRTGFNEQYF.

This clonotype came up a few times. This rearrangement joins TRBV12-5 to TRBJ2-7; D is unclear. The V gene's germline CDR1 is LGHNT and CDR2 FRNRAP. V shed 3 bases and J shed 3 bases, with 9 bases lying between them. The CDR3 has 13 amino acids. In DNA, the CDR3 is TGTGCTAGTGGTTTTGGCCCCTACTACGAGCAGTACTTC. Protein product: CASGFGPYYEQYF. Combining the CDR3 with reference TRBV12-5 and TRBJ2-7 gives the whole variable domain DARVTQTPRHKVTEMGQEVTMRCQPILGHNTVFWYRQTMMQGLELLAYFRNRAPLDDSGMPKDRFSAEMPDATLATLKIQPSEPRDSAVYFCASGFGPYYEQYFGPGTRLTVT.